This T cell receptor (beta chain) is from a study of control samples from healthy donors and cancer patients. CDR3 length: 14 residues. V lost 0 bases to trimming and J lost 5 bases, with 11 bases between them. The V gene's germline CDR1 is SGHRS and CDR2 YFSETQ. TCRdb's table, derived via immunoSEQ multiplex PCR, lists solely in-frame clones and lacks some. This sample has about 120,000 clones, with just over 90% found just once. This receptor was obtained from a woman between 18 and 29 years old in good health. The genes are TRBV5-1 and TRBJ2-5, with a tentative D call TRBD2 (6 bases). What was sequenced was blood. The chain's CDR3 is CASSLAGVGETQYF. The CDR3 DNA reads TGCGCCAGCAGCTTGGCGGGAGTCGGGGAGACCCAGTACTTC.